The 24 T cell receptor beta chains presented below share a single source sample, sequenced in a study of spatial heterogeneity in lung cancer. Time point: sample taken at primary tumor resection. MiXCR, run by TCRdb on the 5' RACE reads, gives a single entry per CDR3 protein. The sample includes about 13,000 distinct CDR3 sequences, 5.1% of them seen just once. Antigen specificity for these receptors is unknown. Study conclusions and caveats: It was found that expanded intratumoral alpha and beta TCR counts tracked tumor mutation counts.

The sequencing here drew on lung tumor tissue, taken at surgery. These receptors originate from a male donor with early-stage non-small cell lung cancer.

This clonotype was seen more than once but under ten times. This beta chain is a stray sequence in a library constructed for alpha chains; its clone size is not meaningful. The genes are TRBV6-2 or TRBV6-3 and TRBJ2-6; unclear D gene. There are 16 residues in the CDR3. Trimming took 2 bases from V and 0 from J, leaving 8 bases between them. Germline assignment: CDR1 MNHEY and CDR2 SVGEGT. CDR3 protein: CASSYHSYSGANVLTF. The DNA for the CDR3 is TGTGCCAGCAGTTACCATAGTTACTCTGGGGCCAACGTCCTGACTTTC.

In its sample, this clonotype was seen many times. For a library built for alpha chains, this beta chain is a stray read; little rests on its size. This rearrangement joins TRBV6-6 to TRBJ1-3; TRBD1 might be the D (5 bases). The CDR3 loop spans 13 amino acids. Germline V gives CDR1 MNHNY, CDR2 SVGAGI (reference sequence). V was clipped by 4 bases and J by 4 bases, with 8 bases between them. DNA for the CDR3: TGTGCCAGCAGTTTGCAGGGCGGAAACACCATATATTTT. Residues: CASSLQGGNTIYF.

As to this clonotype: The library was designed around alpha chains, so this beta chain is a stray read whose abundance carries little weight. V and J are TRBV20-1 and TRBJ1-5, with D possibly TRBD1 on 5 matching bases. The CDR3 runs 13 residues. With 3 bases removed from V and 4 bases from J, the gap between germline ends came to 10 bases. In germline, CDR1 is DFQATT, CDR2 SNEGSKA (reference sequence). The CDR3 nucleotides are TGCAGTGCTAGTAGCGGGGGTAATCAGCCCCAGCATTTT. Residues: CSASSGGNQPQHF.

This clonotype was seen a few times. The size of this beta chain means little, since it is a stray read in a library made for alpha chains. CDR3 DNA sequence: TGTGCCAGCAGTTTAACCCACTATGGCTACACCTTC. The encoded protein is CASSLTHYGYTF. The chain uses TRBV28 and TRBJ1-2; D not certain. Trimming shortened V by 2 bases and J by 3 bases, and 4 bases separated the two germline ends. The CDR3 length is 12 residues. Germline CDR1 and CDR2: MDHEN and SYDVKM.

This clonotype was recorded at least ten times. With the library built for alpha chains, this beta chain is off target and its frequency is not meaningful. The CDR3 nucleotides read TGTGCCAGCAGCTTGGGACAGACTTTGGCCCAGCATTTT. Its protein is CASSLGQTLAQHF. The rearrangement uses TRBV7-9 and TRBJ1-5; TRBD1 matches at 7 bases. The ends lost 3 bases at V and 11 bases at J; junction bases unmatched: 7. Germline CDR1 and CDR2: SEHNR and FQNEAQ (reference sequence). This CDR3 has 13 amino acids. Full variable domain (outside the CDR3, taken from reference TRBV7-9 and TRBJ1-5): DTGVSQNPRHKITKRGQNVTFRCDPISEHNRLYWYRQTLGQGPEFLTYFQNEAQLEKSRLLSDRFSAERPKGSFSTLEIQRTEQGDSAMYLCASSLGQTLAQHFGDGTRLSIL.

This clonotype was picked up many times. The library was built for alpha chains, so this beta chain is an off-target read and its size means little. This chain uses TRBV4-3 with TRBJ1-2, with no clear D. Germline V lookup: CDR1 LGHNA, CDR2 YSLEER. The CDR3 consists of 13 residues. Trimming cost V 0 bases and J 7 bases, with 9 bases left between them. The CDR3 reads CASSQEPSLGYTF. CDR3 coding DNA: TGCGCCAGCAGCCAAGAGCCCTCTCTTGGCTACACCTTC.

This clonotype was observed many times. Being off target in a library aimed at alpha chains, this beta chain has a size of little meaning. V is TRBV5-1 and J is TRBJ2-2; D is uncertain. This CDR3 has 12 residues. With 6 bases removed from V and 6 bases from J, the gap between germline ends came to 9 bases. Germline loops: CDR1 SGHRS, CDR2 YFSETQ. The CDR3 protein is CASINSAGELFF. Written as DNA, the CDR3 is TGCGCCAGCATTAATTCCGCCGGGGAGCTGTTTTTT.

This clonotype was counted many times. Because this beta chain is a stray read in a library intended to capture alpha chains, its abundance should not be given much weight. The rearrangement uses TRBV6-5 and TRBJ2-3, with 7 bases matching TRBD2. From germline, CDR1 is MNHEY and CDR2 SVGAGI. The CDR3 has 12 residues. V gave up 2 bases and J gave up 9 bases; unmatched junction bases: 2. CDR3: CASSYPGGTQYF. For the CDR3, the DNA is TGTGCCAGCAGTTACCCCGGGGGGACGCAGTATTTT.

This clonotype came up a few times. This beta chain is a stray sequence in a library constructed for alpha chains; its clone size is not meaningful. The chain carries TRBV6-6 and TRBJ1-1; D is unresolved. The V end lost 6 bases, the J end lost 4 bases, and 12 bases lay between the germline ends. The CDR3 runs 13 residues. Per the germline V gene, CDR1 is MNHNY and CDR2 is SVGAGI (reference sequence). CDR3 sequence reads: CASSRREATEAFF. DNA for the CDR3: TGTGCCAGCAGCCGCCGGGAAGCCACTGAAGCTTTCTTT.

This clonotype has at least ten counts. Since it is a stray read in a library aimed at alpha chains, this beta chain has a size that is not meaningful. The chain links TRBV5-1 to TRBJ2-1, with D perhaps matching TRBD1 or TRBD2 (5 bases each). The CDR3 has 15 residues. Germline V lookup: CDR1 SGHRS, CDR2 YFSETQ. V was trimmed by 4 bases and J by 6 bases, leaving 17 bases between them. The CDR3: CASSIWDGPSNEQFF. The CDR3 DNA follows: TGCGCCAGCAGCATCTGGGACGGCCCCAGCAATGAGCAGTTCTTC. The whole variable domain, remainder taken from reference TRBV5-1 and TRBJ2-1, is KAGVTQTPRYLIKTRGQQVTLSCSPISGHRSVSWYQQTPGQGLQFLFEYFSETQRNKGNFPGRFSGRQFSNSRSEMNVSTLELGDSALYLCASSIWDGPSNEQFFGPGTRLTVL.

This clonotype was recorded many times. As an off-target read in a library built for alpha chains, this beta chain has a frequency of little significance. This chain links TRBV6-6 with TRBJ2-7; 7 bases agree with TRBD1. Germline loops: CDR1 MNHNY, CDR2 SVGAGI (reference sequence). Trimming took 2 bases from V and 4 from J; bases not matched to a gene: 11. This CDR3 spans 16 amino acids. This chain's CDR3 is CASSYTGTVKKYEQYF. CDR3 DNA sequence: TGTGCCAGCAGTTACACCGGGACAGTAAAAAAGTACGAGCAGTACTTC.

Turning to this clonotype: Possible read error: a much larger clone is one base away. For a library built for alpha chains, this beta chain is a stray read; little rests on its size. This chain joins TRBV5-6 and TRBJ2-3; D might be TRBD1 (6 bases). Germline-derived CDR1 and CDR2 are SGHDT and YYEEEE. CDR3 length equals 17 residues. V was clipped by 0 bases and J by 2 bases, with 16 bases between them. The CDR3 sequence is CASSLAFRQAFTDTQYF. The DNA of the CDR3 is TGTGCCAGCAGCTTGGCTTTCCGACAGGCTTTCACAGATACGCAGTATTTT.

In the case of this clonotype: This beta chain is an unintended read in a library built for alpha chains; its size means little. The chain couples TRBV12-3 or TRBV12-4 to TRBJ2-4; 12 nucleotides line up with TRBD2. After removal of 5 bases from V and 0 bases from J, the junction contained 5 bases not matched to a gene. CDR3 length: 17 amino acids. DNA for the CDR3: TGTGCCAGCAGTCCGGGACTAGCGGGTCTAGCCAAAAACATTCAGTACTTC. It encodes CASSPGLAGLAKNIQYF.

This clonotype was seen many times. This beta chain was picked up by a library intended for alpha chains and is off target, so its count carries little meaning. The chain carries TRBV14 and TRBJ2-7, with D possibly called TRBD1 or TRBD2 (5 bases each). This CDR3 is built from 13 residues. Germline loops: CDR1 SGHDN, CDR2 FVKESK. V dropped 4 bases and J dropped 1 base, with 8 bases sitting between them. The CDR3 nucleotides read TGTGCCAGCAGCCGGGGACGGTCCTACGAGCAGTACTTC. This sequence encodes CASSRGRSYEQYF. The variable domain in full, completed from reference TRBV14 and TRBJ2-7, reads EAGVTQFPSHSVIEKGQTVTLRCDPISGHDNLYWYRRVMGKEIKFLLHFVKESKQDESGMPNNRFLAERTGGTYSTLKVQPAELEDSGVYFCASSRGRSYEQYFGPGTRLTVT.

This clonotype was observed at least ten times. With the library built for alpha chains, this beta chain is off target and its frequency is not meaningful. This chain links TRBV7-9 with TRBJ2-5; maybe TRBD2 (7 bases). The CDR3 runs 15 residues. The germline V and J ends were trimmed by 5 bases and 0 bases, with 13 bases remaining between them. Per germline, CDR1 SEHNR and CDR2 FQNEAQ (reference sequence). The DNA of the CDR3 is TGTGCCAGCAGCCCAGGGAGGGACAACCAAGAGACCCAGTACTTC. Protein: CASSPGRDNQETQYF. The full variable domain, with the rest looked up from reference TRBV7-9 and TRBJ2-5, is DTGVSQNPRHKITKRGQNVTFRCDPISEHNRLYWYRQTLGQGPEFLTYFQNEAQLEKSRLLSDRFSAERPKGSFSTLEIQRTEQGDSAMYLCASSPGRDNQETQYFGPGTRLLVL.

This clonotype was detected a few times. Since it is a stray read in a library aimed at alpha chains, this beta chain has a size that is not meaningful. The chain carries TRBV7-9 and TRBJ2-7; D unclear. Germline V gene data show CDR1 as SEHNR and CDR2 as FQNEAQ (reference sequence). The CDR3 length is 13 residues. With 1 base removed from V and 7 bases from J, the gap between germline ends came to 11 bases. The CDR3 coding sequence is TGTGCCAGCAGCTTAGTAAGAATGGGGGAGCAGTACTTC. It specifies CASSLVRMGEQYF.

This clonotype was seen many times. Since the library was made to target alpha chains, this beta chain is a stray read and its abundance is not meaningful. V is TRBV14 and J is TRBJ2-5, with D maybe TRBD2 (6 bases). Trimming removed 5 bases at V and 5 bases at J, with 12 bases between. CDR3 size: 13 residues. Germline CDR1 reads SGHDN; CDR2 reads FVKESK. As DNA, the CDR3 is TGTGCCAGCAGCAAAGTGGGAGGCGAGACCCAGTACTTC. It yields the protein CASSKVGGETQYF.

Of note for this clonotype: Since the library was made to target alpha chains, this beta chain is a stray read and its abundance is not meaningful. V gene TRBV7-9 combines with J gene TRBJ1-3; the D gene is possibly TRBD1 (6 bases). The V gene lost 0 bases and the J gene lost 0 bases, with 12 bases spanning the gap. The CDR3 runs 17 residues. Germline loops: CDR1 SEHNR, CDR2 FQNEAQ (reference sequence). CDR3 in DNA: TGTGCCAGCAGCTTAGCGCCCAGGGGAGCCTCTGGAAACACCATATATTTT. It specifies CASSLAPRGASGNTIYF.

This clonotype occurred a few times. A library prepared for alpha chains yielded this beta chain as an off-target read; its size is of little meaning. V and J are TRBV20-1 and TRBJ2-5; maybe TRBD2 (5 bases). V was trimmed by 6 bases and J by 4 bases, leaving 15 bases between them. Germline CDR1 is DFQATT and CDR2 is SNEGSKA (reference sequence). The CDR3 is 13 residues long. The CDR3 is CSAPTYGGETQYF. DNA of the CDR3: TGCAGTGCGCCGACTTATGGAGGAGAGACCCAGTACTTC.

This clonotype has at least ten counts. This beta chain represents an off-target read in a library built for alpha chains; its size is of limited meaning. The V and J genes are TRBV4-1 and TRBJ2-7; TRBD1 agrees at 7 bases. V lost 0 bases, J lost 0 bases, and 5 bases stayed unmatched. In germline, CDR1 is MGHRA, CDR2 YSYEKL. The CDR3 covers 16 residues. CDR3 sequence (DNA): TGCGCCAGCAGCCAAGATCGGACAGGTCGCTCCTACGAGCAGTACTTC. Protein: CASSQDRTGRSYEQYF.

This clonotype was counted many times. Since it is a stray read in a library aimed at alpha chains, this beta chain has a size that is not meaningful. CDR3 nucleotide sequence: TGCAGCGTCGCACAGGGCCACGAGCAGTACTTC. The encoded protein is CSVAQGHEQYF. V is TRBV29-1 and J is TRBJ2-7; D possibly corresponds to TRBD1 (6 bases). Trimming pared 6 bases from V and 5 bases from J, leaving 11 bases between. From germline, CDR1 is SQVTM and CDR2 ANQGSEA. CDR3 length: 11 amino acids.

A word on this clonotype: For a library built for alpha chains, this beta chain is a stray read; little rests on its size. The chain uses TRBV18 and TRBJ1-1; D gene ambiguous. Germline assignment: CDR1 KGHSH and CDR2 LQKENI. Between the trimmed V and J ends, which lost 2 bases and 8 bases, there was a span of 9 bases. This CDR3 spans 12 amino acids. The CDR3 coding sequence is TGTGCCAGCTCACCAGCAGGTTTGGAAGCTTTCTTT. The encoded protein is CASSPAGLEAFF.

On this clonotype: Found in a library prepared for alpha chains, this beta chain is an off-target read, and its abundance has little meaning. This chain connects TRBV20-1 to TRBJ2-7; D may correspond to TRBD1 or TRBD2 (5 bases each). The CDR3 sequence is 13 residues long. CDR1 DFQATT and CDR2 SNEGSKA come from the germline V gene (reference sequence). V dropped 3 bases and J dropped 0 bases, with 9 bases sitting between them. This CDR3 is CSARGTSSYEQYF. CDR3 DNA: TGCAGTGCTAGGGGGACGAGCTCCTACGAGCAGTACTTC.

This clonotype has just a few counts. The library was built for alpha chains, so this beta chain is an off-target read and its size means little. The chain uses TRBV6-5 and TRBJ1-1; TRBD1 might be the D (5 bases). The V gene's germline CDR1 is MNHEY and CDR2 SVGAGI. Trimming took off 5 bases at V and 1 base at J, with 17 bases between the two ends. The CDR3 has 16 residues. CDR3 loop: CASSPRAGLTNTEAFF. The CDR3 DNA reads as TGTGCCAGCAGTCCGCGAGCGGGGCTTACGAACACTGAAGCTTTCTTT.